What follows is one T cell receptor beta chain and its context. The table lists this clone with a count of one. What this receptor recognizes is not known. Base-call qualities are not available, and no considerably larger clone is one nucleotide away. The data stem from a study of T cell responses to AZD1222 COVID-19 vaccine (dated by TCRdb to about 2021). About the investigation overall: A total of over 230 trial participants underwent TCR sequencing, of whom 207 had received two doses of AZD1222 and about 25 had received two doses of the MenACWY control vaccine. Trial participants were enrolled by age into 18-55, 56-69 and 70-plus year subgroups, with roughly 160, 29 and 62 TCR-sequenced participants respectively. General findings and caveats noted by the study authors: Participants were mostly white British, with more females than males. The authors suggested clonal diversity may have been underestimated. Because no day 14 peak-response samples were available, repertoires were characterized only after the peak T cell response. Reportedly, close to half of the unique spike-specific TCRs recognized epitopes lying outside the regions that are mutated in the B.1.351 and B.1.1.7 variants. Spike-specific TCR breadth and depth rose significantly after two AZD1222 doses compared with day 0 and with MenACWY recipients. CD4 TCRs associated with the vaccine covered the entire spike protein, and the dominant responses were in regions 160-218 and 743-854. The 56-69-year group was small, and its depth increase did not reach significance, likely because of low power. Conclusions about previously exposed vaccinees are limited because only five to seven AZD1222 recipients were SARS-CoV-2 seropositive at baseline.

The CDR3 regions of human TCRbeta chains were analyzed by immunosequencing. As for the authors' bioinformatics: TCRs in the repertoires were compared against a reference library of SARS-CoV-2-specific TCRs that had been generated with the MIRA antigen-specificity platform. Breadth meant the fraction of unique TCRs that were SARS-CoV-2-associated, whereas depth meant the fraction of total T cells that were SARS-CoV-2-associated. Each spike-specific TCR was assigned to its reactive spike region and to a CD4 or CD8 class using the MIRA data. Log10-transformed breadth and depth values were compared by one-way ANOVA with Sidak's multiple comparisons tests. As stored in TCRdb, this immuneACCESS dataset retains in-frame rearrangements with V and J assigned. A fraction of the clones does not appear; measured against another copy, unresolved V genes explain less than half of the discrepancy, and the remainder lacks a known reason. For V, J and clone size, that table is used; D and trimming come from the DNA. A total of around 130,000 clones appear in this sample, 88% of them only once. Jointly, the top ten make up approximately 3% of the sample.

Via the germline V gene, CDR1 is SGHTA and CDR2 FQGNSA. Relative to germline, V is 3 bases shorter and J is 0 bases shorter, with 9 bases between their ends. The CDR3 goes from the cysteine to the phenylalanine over 15 residues. The sequence is cut down to CDR3 DNA, 45 bases in frame from base 1. What this sample's time point label stands for: about 28 days (+/-7) after the second vaccine dose. AZD1222 recipients whose second dose came at about 4 weeks and those whose second dose came at about 12 weeks were combined into one group, since spike-specific TCR depth and breadth did not differ between the two schedules. The vaccinee samples were drawn from two UK trials, COV001 and COV002, one of which was a single-blind randomized controlled phase 2/3 trial testing AZD1222 (ChAdOx1 nCoV-19) in healthy adults. For TCRbeta chain sequencing, PBMC samples from trial participants were taken at day 0 and at day 28 after the second dose.

This sequence originates from an adult who received the AZD1222 COVID-19 vaccine. Specimen: peripheral blood, collected 28 days after the second AZD1222 dose. Recombination joined TRBV7-2 with TRBJ1-5, with an unclear D gene assignment. The encoded CDR3 is CASSFKGLSNQPQHF. The bases are TGTGCCAGCAGCTTCAAGGGCCTTAGCAATCAGCCCCAGCATTTT.